The rows below give T cell receptor beta chains drawn from one sample of a study of blood T cells in healthy people across ages. TCRdb processed the 5' RACE reads anew with MiXCR; each CDR3 protein has one entry. Here the sample spans fewer than 800,000 distinct CDR3 sequences, 32% being singletons. Sequenced: blood. The receptor set was obtained from a woman at least 80 years old in good health. CDR3s include the opening cysteine and the closing phenylalanine or tryptophan. Fields, in order: D gene, CDR3 length, V gene, clone size, J gene, CDR3 protein, CDR3 DNA. The D gene is left open where the match is weak. Where a row states a size, it is once, few, many or the class of an expanded clone; other rows omit it.

-,14,TRBV5-1,few,TRBJ1-1,CVSQIGQGFTEAFF,TGCGTCAGTCAAATCGGGCAGGGGTTCACTGAAGCTTTCTTT
TRBD1,19,TRBV7-2,-,TRBJ1-4,CASSSGQGLVGTSNEKLFF,TGTGCCAGCAGCAGTGGACAGGGGTTGGTAGGAACGTCTAATGAAAAACTGTTTTTT
-,15,TRBV20-1,many,TRBJ2-5,CSACKQGLLQETQYF,TGCAGTGCTTGTAAACAGGGCCTACTTCAAGAGACCCAGTACTTC
-,15,TRBV4-2,-,TRBJ1-5,CASSHSGPSNQPQHF,TGTGCCAGCAGCCATTCTGGACCTAGCAATCAGCCCCAGCATTTT
-,17,TRBV5-1,few,TRBJ1-6,CASSLDEPGTADSPLHF,TGCGCCAGCAGCTTGGATGAGCCCGGGACGGCCGATTCACCCCTCCACTTT
-,13,TRBV27,many,TRBJ1-2,CASSPGKNYGYTF,TGTGCCAGCAGTCCAGGGAAAAACTATGGCTACACCTTC
-,16,TRBV3-1,-,TRBJ1-2,CASSQDNWVSNYGYTF,TGTGCCAGCAGCCAAGATAATTGGGTCAGTAACTATGGCTACACCTTC
-,15,TRBV5-1,-,TRBJ2-6,CASSSTGIGANVLTF,TGCGCCAGCAGCTCCACAGGGATAGGGGCCAACGTCCTGACTTTC
-,14,TRBV5-1,-,TRBJ2-3,CASSSTDPWDTQYF,TGCGCCAGCAGCTCCACCGACCCTTGGGATACGCAGTATTTT
TRBD1,14,TRBV5-1,-,TRBJ1-2,CASRTGTGNYSYTF,TGCGCCAGCAGAACTGGGACAGGGAACTATAGCTACACCTTC
-,17,TRBV4-1,-,TRBJ2-2,CASSLQGWGANTGELFF,TGCGCCAGCAGCCTCCAGGGGTGGGGGGCGAACACCGGGGAGCTGTTTTTT
TRBD2,15,TRBV6-1,-,TRBJ2-1,CASRTGLAGYNEQFF,TGTGCCAGCAGAACAGGACTAGCGGGATACAATGAGCAGTTCTTC
-,14,TRBV12-3/TRBV12-4,once,TRBJ2-7,CASRVGVGADEQYF,TGTGCCAGCAGGGTAGGGGTCGGGGCAGATGAGCAGTACTTC
TRBD1,14,TRBV20-1,-,TRBJ2-7,CSARTGISSYEQYF,TGCAGTGCCAGGACAGGGATTTCATCCTACGAGCAGTACTTC
-,15,TRBV30,few,TRBJ1-6,CAWSVDSTSNSPLHF,TGTGCCTGGAGTGTGGACAGCACAAGTAATTCACCCCTCCACTTT
TRBD1,14,TRBV6-1,-,TRBJ2-5,CACFRGQMRETQYF,TGTGCCTGCTTTAGGGGACAGATGCGAGAGACCCAGTACTTC